This TCR beta chain was sequenced for a study of neurological immune-mediated disorders. Study-level results: TCR-beta repertoires seemed private in all groups, with no expanded CDR3 amino acid sequences shared. Patients with HTLV-1-associated myelopathy had the highest level of TCR clonal expansion, whereas patients with multiple sclerosis had the lowest level, falling beneath the level found in healthy controls.

Ten or more counts support this clonotype. Its specificity is unknown. The sorted libraries drew on approximately 1 million T cells that were CD4+ or CD8+. TCRdb recomputed calls from the 5' RACE reads with MiXCR, one row per CDR3 protein. Seen here are over 11,000 distinct CDR3 sequences, approximately 7% observed once, and the top ten hold approximately 24%. Deletions cut 5 bases from V and 0 bases from J, with 16 bases between. Germline V gene lookup returns CDR1 MDHEN and CDR2 SYDVKM. The CDR3 has 16 amino acids. The clonotype was recovered from a woman between 35 and 50 years old in good health. Sequencing input: CD8+ T cells from blood. The chain carries TRBV28 and TRBJ1-1; weak D call: TRBD1 (5 bases). CDR3 DNA: TGTGCCAGCAGTCTCCCGGGGCCCGGGGTGAACACTGAAGCTTTCTTT. Its translation: CASSLPGPGVNTEAFF.